The 31 T cell receptor beta chains presented below share a single source sample, sequenced in a study of Graves' ophthalmopathy and Graves' hyperthyroidism. Using RNA transcripts, the TCR beta CDR3 regions were amplified. RT-PCR was first run with HTBI primers, then multiplex PCR in a second round. TCRdb re-analysed the multiplex PCR reads in MiXCR, keeping a single row per CDR3 protein. This table holds a few hundred thousand distinct CDR3 sequences, about 35% found once. Material for sequencing was peripheral blood or thyroid tissue (not recorded which). The receptors originated from an adult man with Graves' hyperthyroidism.

There are a few counts of this clonotype. The rearrangement uses TRBV7-2 and TRBJ1-1; TRBD1 agrees at 8 bases. The CDR3 runs 16 residues. The germline V gene has CDR1 SGHTA and CDR2 FQGNSA. V was clipped by 5 bases and J by 4 bases; unmatched bases: 12. The CDR3 DNA is TGTGCCAGCAGCCCCCAGCAGGGGGCCAAGTTCACTGAAGCTTTCTTT. It specifies CASSPQQGAKFTEAFF.

The chain uses TRBV2 and TRBJ2-2; TRBD2 is a possible D gene (5 bases). The germline gives CDR1 SNHLY, CDR2 FYNNEI. CDR3 size: 12 residues. V lost 8 bases, J lost 7 bases, and 11 bases lay in between. The CDR3 DNA is TGTGCCAGCCAAGCGGTTGGCGGGGAGCTGTTTTTT. Protein: CASQAVGGELFF.

The genes are TRBV9 and TRBJ1-2; 7 bases fit TRBD1. The CDR3 is 14 amino acids. Germline lookup yields CDR1 SGDLS and CDR2 YYNGEE. V lost 1 base, J lost 5 bases, and 5 bases stayed unmatched. This CDR3 reads CASSVLPGGYGYTF. CDR3 bases: TGTGCCAGCAGCGTACTCCCAGGGGGGTATGGCTACACCTTC. The whole variable domain, filled in from reference TRBV9 and TRBJ1-2, reads DSGVTQTPKHLITATGQRVTLRCSPRSGDLSVYWYQQSLDQGLQFLIQYYNGEERAKGNILERFSAQQFPDLHSELNLSSLELGDSALYFCASSVLPGGYGYTFGSGTRLTVV.

This clonotype has ten or more counts. At one end, the junction sequence differs from germline, possibly due to a read error. V and J are TRBV6-5 and TRBJ2-7, with 12 bases matching TRBD1. Germline loops: CDR1 MNHEY, CDR2 SVGAGI. The CDR3 extends over 17 amino acids. CDR3: CANSPAPKGQGADEQYF. The CDR3 DNA follows: TGTGCCAACAGTCCGGCCCCCAAGGGACAGGGGGCGGACGAGCAGTACTTC.

This clonotype was detected ten times or more. The CDR3 coding sequence is TGTGCCATCAGTGAGTCGGAAAACTACGAGCAGTACTTC. It yields the protein CAISESENYEQYF. The chain has TRBV10-3 and TRBJ2-7, with D unclear. The CDR3 runs 13 residues. Per germline, CDR1 ENHRY and CDR2 SYGVKD. Trimming left V 0 bases short and J 3 bases short, with 6 bases between.

The CDR3 sequence is CASSVAADNTGELFF. The CDR3, as DNA: TGTGCCAGCAGCGTAGCAGCAGATAACACCGGGGAGCTGTTTTTT. This chain links TRBV9 with TRBJ2-2; D gene ambiguous. This CDR3 contains 15 residues. CDR1 is SGDLS, CDR2 YYNGEE, per germline. V lost 0 bases and J lost 2, with 8 bases in between.

This clonotype showed up many times. The genes are TRBV20-1 and TRBJ1-5; TRBD1 matches 9 bases. The germline V gene has CDR1 DFQATT and CDR2 SNEGSKA (reference sequence). V was pared by 0 bases and J by 1 base, with 4 bases of the junction left unmatched. This CDR3 spans 16 amino acids. CDR3 amino acids: CSARDVGQGSNQPQHF. The CDR3 coding sequence is TGCAGTGCTAGAGATGTGGGACAGGGAAGCAATCAGCCCCAGCATTTT.

This chain links TRBV29-1 with TRBJ2-7; the D is unclear. CDR1 SQVTM and CDR2 ANQGSEA come from the germline V gene. CDR3 length equals 12 residues. CDR3 amino acids: CSLDRGSYEQYF. The CDR3 DNA reads as TGCAGTTTAGACCGTGGGTCCTACGAGCAGTACTTC.

This clonotype came up many times. The rearrangement uses TRBV6-1 and TRBJ2-7; TRBD1 is a possible D gene (6 bases). The CDR3 is 15 amino acids. With 4 bases removed from V and 4 bases from J, the gap between germline ends came to 17 bases. Germline-derived CDR1 and CDR2 are MNHNS and SASEGT. The CDR3 bases are TGTGCCAGCAGTGTAGACGGGACATTCCTTTACGAGCAGTACTTC. It translates to CASSVDGTFLYEQYF.

Comments on this clonotype: It may be a read error: a sequence one base away is much more abundant. V gene TRBV28 combines with J gene TRBJ2-5; TRBD1 matches at 9 bases. J gave up 5 bases and V 5 bases, and 9 bases lay outside the gene matches. This CDR3 has 15 amino acids. Germline CDR1 is MDHEN and CDR2 is SYDVKM. This chain's CDR3 is CASSTRTGEDETQYF. As DNA, the CDR3 is TGTGCCAGCAGTACACGGACAGGGGAGGATGAGACCCAGTACTTC.

The J gene is TRBJ1-5, the V gene TRBV14; D is perhaps TRBD1 (6 bases). The CDR3 is made up of 12 amino acids. Trimming removed 0 bases from V and 12 bases from J, with 9 bases in between. Germline loops: CDR1 SGHDN, CDR2 FVKESK. This CDR3 is CASSQEEGDQHF. DNA of the CDR3: TGTGCCAGCAGCCAAGAGGAGGGGGACCAGCATTTT.

This clonotype came up many times. The rearrangement links TRBV13 to TRBJ2-5; D is undetermined. Trimming removed 5 bases from V and 0 bases from J, with 10 bases in between. The CDR3 loop spans 14 amino acids. CDR1 and CDR2 from the germline V gene are PRHDT and FYEKMQ (reference sequence). The CDR3 sequence is CASSVRWYQETQYF. For the CDR3, the DNA is TGTGCCAGCAGCGTGAGATGGTACCAAGAGACCCAGTACTTC. Drawing the rest from reference TRBV13 and TRBJ2-5, the complete variable domain is AAGVIQSPRHLIKEKRETATLKCYPIPRHDTVYWYQQGPGQDPQFLISFYEKMQSDKGSIPDRFSAQQFSDYHSELNMSSLELGDSALYFCASSVRWYQETQYFGPGTRLLVL.

This clonotype showed up many times. This CDR3 reads CASSLVEGNYGYTF. The CDR3 region has the DNA TGTGCCAGCAGCTTGGTTGAGGGAAACTATGGCTACACCTTC. J is TRBJ1-2 and V is TRBV5-8; D is ambiguous. V shed 0 bases and J shed 2 bases, with 8 bases lying between them. This CDR3 is 14 amino acids long. The germline CDR1 and CDR2 sequences are SGHTS and YDEGEE.

Points on this clonotype: This is likely a read error, given that the CDR3 carries no conserved phenylalanine or tryptophan at its end. No DNA is shown, since the ends of the CDR3 on it are uncertain; the CDR3 is the one TCRdb lists. V is TRBV12-3 or TRBV12-4 and J is TRBJ2-7; the listed D gene, TRBD2, was not tested against the DNA. From its first to its last residue, the CDR3 has 14 amino acids. This CDR3 reads CASSPSFQTSGLSL.

This clonotype appeared many times. This sequence joins TRBV29-1 and TRBJ2-7; 8 bases match TRBD1. CDR3 length: 13 amino acids. The V and J ends lost 6 bases and 6 bases, in that order; junction bases with no gene match: 10. Germline V lookup: CDR1 SQVTM, CDR2 ANQGSEA. CDR3 bases: TGCAGCGTCCTATATACAGGGGGTGGCGAGCAGTACTTC. It codes for CSVLYTGGGEQYF.

The V gene is TRBV30, the J gene TRBJ1-2, with D unclear. With 0 bases removed from V and 9 bases from J, the gap between germline ends came to 17 bases. This CDR3 region has 14 residues. Germline V gives CDR1 GTSNPN, CDR2 SVGIG (reference sequence). CDR3 sequence (DNA): TGTGCCTGGAGTGTGGGTCGCGTTAGTCAGAGCTACACCTTC. This translates into CAWSVGRVSQSYTF.

This clonotype appeared many times. This chain connects TRBV20-1 to TRBJ2-5, with D possibly matching TRBD2 (6 bases). Germline V gives CDR1 DFQATT, CDR2 SNEGSKA (reference sequence). CDR3 length equals 16 residues. Trimming pared 2 bases from V and 5 bases from J, leaving 21 bases between. The CDR3 bases are TGCAGTGCTAGATCGCTCCCTGCCGGAGGGTTCGAGACCCAGTACTTC. Translation: CSARSLPAGGFETQYF.

V and J are TRBV9 and TRBJ2-7, with D tentatively TRBD1 (6 bases). The CDR3 loop spans 13 amino acids. Germline assignment: CDR1 SGDLS and CDR2 YYNGEE. V was clipped by 4 bases and J by 12 bases, with 20 bases between them. The CDR3 nucleotides are TGTGCCAGCAGCTTACAGGGCAACCCCCGAACGTACTTC. It encodes CASSLQGNPRTYF.

With regard to this clonotype: A much larger clone sits a single nucleotide away, making a read error possible. Given the absence of the conserved phenylalanine or tryptophan at the CDR3 end, a read error is likely. The V call is TRBV7-3, the J call TRBJ1-1, with 8 nucleotides matching TRBD1. CDR1 and CDR2 from the germline V gene are SGHTA and FQGTGA. The CDR3 loop spans 13 amino acids. Trimming took 6 bases from V and 7 from J; bases not matched to a gene: 7. The CDR3 region is CASSRTGQGEAFL. Here the CDR3 DNA reads TGTGCCAGCAGTCGGACAGGGCAAGGTGAAGCTTTCCTT.

This clonotype showed up many times. This CDR3 is CSVVLARGGELFF. The DNA for the CDR3 is TGCAGTGTAGTCCTAGCGAGGGGCGGGGAGCTGTTTTTT. The chain combines TRBV20-1 with TRBJ2-2; weak D call: TRBD2 (6 bases). CDR1 and CDR2 (germline): DFQATT, SNEGSKA (reference sequence). V was trimmed by 7 bases and J by 7 bases, leaving 16 bases between them. The CDR3 consists of 13 residues.

This rearrangement joins TRBV27 to TRBJ1-1; maybe TRBD1 (5 bases). Trimming removed 5 bases at V and 2 bases at J, with 12 bases between. The CDR3 consists of 14 residues. Germline V CDR1 and CDR2: MNHEY, SMNVEV (reference sequence). For the CDR3, the DNA is TGTGCCAGCAGTCCAAGGGGACTCAACACTGAAGCTTTCTTT. It translates to CASSPRGLNTEAFF.

This chain joins TRBV9 and TRBJ2-7, with 8 nucleotides matching TRBD1. TRBJ2-1 matches the DNA end more closely, so the J call is doubtful. This CDR3 contains 13 residues. Per germline, CDR1 SGDLS and CDR2 YYNGEE. The CDR3 sequence is CASSGTGSNEQFF. CDR3 bases: TGTGCCAGCAGCGGGACAGGGAGCAATGAGCAGTTCTTC.

This clonotype has a handful of counts. V is TRBV19 and J is TRBJ2-7; no reliable D call. V lost 0 bases and J 3 bases, leaving 12 bases between the germline ends. CDR1 LNHDA and CDR2 SQIVND come from the germline V gene (reference sequence). The CDR3 has 15 residues. The CDR3 sequence: CASSIDLGIYYEQYF. CDR3 nucleotide sequence: TGTGCCAGTAGTATAGATCTAGGGATCTACTACGAGCAGTACTTC.

V and J are TRBV2 and TRBJ1-5, with D unresolved. Trimming took 8 bases from V and 2 from J, leaving 13 bases between them. This CDR3 is built from 14 residues. Germline loops: CDR1 SNHLY, CDR2 FYNNEI. Here the CDR3 DNA reads TGTGCCAGCCGAGACTCGGGTGGCAATCAGCCCCAGCATTTT. Protein product: CASRDSGGNQPQHF. The full variable domain, in which reference TRBV2 and TRBJ1-5 provide the parts outside the CDR3, is EPEVTQTPSHQVTQMGQEVILRCVPISNHLYFYWYRQILGQKVEFLVSFYNNEISEKSEIFDDQFSVERPDGSNFTLKIRSTKLEDSAMYFCASRDSGGNQPQHFGDGTRLSIL.

This clonotype was detected many times. This chain connects TRBV6-5 to TRBJ2-7; D gene unclear. The germline V gene has CDR1 MNHEY and CDR2 SVGAGI. This CDR3 contains 13 residues. V was pared by 2 bases and J by 2 bases, with 7 bases between. The CDR3 sequence: CASSYRQTYEQYF. For the CDR3, the DNA is TGTGCCAGCAGTTACAGGCAGACCTACGAGCAGTACTTC.

The sample holds many counts of this clonotype. The chain is built from TRBV5-6 and TRBJ1-5; weak D call: TRBD1 (5 bases). CDR3 length equals 15 residues. V was trimmed by 6 bases and J by 5 bases, leaving 18 bases between them. Germline CDR1 SGHDT, CDR2 YYEEEE. The CDR3 bases are TGTGCCAGCATCCTCGCCACGGGGCGTCATCAGCCCCAGCATTTT. This codes for CASILATGRHQPQHF.

The V and J genes are TRBV5-8 and TRBJ1-1, with D perhaps TRBD1 (6 bases). The CDR3 is 13 residues long. The germline V and J ends were trimmed by 6 bases and 7 bases, with 16 bases remaining between them. Germline lookup yields CDR1 SGHTS and CDR2 YDEGEE. DNA of the CDR3: TGTGCCAGCATATTACAGGGAGCTGGTGAAGCTTTCTTT. Translating it yields CASILQGAGEAFF.

This clonotype was counted many times. The J gene is TRBJ2-7, the V gene TRBV29-1; D not resolved. Trimming removed 0 bases at V and 3 bases at J, with 18 bases between. The CDR3 contains 16 residues. In germline, CDR1 is SQVTM, CDR2 ANQGSEA. The DNA for the CDR3 is TGCAGCGTTGAAGATCTCGTGGGCATCAATGGCTACGAGCAGTACTTC. This encodes CSVEDLVGINGYEQYF.

The chain couples TRBV11-2 to TRBJ2-5; D is possibly TRBD1 (6 bases). The V gene's germline CDR1 is SGHAT and CDR2 FQNNGV. V was cut by 5 bases and J by 1 base, with 17 bases left in between. The CDR3 runs 16 residues. CDR3 nucleotide sequence: TGTGCCAGCAGCACTGCCGTATTGACAGGCCAAGAGACCCAGTACTTC. Its translation is CASSTAVLTGQETQYF.

V usage is TRBV9 and J usage is TRBJ2-2, with 7 positions matching TRBD2. The germline V gene encodes CDR1 SGDLS and CDR2 YYNGEE. The ends lost 4 bases at V and 6 bases at J; junction bases unmatched: 6. The CDR3 is 14 amino acids. DNA for the CDR3: TGTGCCAGCAGCCAGCGTGGGGGGGCCGGGGAGCTGTTTTTT. It translates to CASSQRGGAGELFF.

V and J are TRBV29-1 and TRBJ2-2, with 8 bases matching TRBD2. Losses at the gene ends were 5 bases for V and 4 bases for J; bases not matched to a gene: 18. The CDR3 has 18 residues. Germline CDR1 SQVTM, CDR2 ANQGSEA. The CDR3 coding sequence is TGCAGCGTTCCCCTCCCTCCCCTCCGGGGGGGGTCCACCGGGGAGCTGTTTTTT. Protein product: CSVPLPPLRGGSTGELFF.